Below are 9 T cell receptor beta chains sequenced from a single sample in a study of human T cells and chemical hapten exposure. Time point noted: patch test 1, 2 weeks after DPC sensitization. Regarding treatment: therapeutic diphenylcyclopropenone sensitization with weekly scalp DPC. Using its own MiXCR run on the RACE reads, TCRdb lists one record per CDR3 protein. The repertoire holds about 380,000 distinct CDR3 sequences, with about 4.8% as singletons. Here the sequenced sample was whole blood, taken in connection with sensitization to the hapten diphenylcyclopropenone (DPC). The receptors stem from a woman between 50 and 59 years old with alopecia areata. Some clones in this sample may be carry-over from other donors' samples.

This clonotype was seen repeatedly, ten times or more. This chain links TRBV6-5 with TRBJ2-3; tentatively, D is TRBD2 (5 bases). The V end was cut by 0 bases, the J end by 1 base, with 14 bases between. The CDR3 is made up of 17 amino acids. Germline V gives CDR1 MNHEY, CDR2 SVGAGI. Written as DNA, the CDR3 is TGTGCCAGCAGTTACTCTACTACTAGGAGAGGCACAGATACGCAGTATTTT. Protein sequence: CASSYSTTRRGTDTQYF.

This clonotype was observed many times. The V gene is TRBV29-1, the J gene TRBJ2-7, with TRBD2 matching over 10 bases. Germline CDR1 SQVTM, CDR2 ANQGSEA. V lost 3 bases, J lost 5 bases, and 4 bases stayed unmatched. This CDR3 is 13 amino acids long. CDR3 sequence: CSVESLAGDEQYF. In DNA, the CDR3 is TGCAGCGTTGAGTCTCTAGCGGGAGACGAGCAGTACTTC.

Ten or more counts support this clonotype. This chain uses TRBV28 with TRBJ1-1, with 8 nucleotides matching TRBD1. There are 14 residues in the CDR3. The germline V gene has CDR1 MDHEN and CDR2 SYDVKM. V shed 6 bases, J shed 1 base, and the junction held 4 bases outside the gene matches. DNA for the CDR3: TGTGCCAGCAGGTTAGGGACAGGGAACACTGAAGCTTTCTTT. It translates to CASRLGTGNTEAFF.

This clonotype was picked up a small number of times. The chain's CDR3 is CASSLRRRGEQFF. CDR3 coding DNA: TGTGCCAGCAGCTTACGACGAAGGGGTGAGCAGTTCTTC. The chain is built from TRBV7-2 and TRBJ2-1, with D maybe TRBD1 (5 bases). The CDR3 runs to 13 residues. Germline CDR1 and CDR2: SGHTA and FQGNSA. V lost 2 bases and J lost 9, with 11 bases in between.

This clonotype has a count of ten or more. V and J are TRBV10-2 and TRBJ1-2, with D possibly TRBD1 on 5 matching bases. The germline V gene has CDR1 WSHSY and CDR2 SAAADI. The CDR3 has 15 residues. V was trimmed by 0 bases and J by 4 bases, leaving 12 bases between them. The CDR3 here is CASSESSGTGYGYTF. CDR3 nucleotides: TGCGCCAGCAGTGAGTCGTCGGGCACAGGCTATGGCTACACCTTC.

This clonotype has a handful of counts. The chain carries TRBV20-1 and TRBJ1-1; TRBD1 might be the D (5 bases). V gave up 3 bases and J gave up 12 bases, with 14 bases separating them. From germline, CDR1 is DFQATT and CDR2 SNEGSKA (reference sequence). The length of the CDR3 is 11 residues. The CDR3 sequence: CSASRTGGTFF. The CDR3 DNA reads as TGCAGTGCTAGTAGGACTGGGGGGACTTTCTTT.

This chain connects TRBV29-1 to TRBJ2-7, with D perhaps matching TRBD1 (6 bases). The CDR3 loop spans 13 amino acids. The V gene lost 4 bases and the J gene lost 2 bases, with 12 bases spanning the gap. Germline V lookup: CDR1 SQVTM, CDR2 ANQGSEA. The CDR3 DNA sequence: TGCAGCGTTGCCCGTGGGGGCACCTACGAGCAGTACTTC. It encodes CSVARGGTYEQYF.

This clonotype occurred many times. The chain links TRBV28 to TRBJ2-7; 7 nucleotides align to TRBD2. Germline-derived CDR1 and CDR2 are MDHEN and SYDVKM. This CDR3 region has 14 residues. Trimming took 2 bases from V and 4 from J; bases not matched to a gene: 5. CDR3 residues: CASSLRLAEYEQYF. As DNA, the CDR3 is TGTGCCAGCAGTTTAAGGCTAGCGGAATACGAGCAGTACTTC. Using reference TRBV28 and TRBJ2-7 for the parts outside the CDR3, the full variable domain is DVKVTQSSRYLVKRTGEKVFLECVQDMDHENMFWYRQDPGLGLRLIYFSYDVKMKEKGDIPEGYSVSREKKERFSLILESASTNQTSMYLCASSLRLAEYEQYFGPGTRLTVT.

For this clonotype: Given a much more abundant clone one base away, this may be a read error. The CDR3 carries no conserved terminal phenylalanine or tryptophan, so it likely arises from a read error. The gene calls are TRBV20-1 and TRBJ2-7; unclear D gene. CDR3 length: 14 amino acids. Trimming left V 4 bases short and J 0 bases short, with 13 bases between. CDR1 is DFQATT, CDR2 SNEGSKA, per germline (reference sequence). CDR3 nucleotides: TGCAGTGCTAAGGGCGAAAGGAACTCCTACGAGCAGTACTAC. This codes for CSAKGERNSYEQYY.